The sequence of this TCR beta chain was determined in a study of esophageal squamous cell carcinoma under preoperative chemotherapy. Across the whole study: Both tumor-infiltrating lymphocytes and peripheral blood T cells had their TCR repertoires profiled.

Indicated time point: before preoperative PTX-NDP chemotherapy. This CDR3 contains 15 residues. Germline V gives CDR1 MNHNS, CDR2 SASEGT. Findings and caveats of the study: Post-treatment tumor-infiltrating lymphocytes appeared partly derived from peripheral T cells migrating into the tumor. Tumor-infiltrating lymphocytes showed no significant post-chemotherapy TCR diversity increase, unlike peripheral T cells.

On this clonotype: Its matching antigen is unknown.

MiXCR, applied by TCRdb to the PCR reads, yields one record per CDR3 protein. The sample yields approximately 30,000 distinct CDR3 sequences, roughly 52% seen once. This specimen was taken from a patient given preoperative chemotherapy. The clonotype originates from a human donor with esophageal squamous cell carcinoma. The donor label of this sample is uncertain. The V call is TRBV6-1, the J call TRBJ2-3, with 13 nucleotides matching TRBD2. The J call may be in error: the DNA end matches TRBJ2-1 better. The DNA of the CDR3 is TGTGCCAGCAGGCTAACTAGCGGGGGGGCCAATGAGCAGTTCTTC. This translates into CASRLTSGGANEQFF.